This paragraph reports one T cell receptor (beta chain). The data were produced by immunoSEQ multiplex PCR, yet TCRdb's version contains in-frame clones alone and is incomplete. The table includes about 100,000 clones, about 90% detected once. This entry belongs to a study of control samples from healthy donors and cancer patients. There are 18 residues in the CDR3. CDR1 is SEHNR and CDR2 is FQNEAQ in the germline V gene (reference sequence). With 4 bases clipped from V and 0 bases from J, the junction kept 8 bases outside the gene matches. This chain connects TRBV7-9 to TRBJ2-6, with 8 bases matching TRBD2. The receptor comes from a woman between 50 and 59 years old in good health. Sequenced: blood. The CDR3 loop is CASSSGEGTSSGANVLTF. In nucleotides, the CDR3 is TGTGCCAGCAGCTCAGGCGAGGGGACTAGCTCTGGGGCCAACGTCCTGACTTTC.